The T cell receptor beta chain described here comes from a study of T cells after yellow fever vaccination. This clonotype was counted many times. V lost 9 bases, J lost 0 bases, and 10 bases stayed unmatched. In germline, CDR1 is SGHRS, CDR2 YFSETQ. The CDR3 contains 16 residues. TCRdb re-called the 5' RACE reads with MiXCR, one entry per CDR3 protein. The top ten hold more than 0.6% of the sample, which has 110,000 to 150,000 distinct CDR3 sequences, under 7% seen once. The source material was CD4+ T cells sorted from PBMCs, sampled 10 days after the yellow fever booster vaccination. This TCR was sampled from a man aged 30 to 45 who received the YFV17D yellow fever vaccine. V gene TRBV5-1 combines with J gene TRBJ1-5, with TRBD1 identical over 9 bases. CDR3 nucleotide sequence: TGCGCCACTCCGGACAGGGGTCAGCATAGCAATCAGCCCCAGCATTTT. Translation: CATPDRGQHSNQPQHF.